Below are 20 T cell receptor beta chains sequenced from a single sample in a study of monozygotic twins with cystic fibrosis. Measured with immunoSEQ multiplex PCR; TCRdb has only the in-frame clones, and not every one. The top ten hold approximately 1.4% of the sample, which has around 20,000 clones, roughly nine tenths seen once. Sequencing used blood. Receptors were obtained from a girl aged 2 to 9 with cystic fibrosis.

The count of this clone is one. The V gene is TRBV18, the J gene TRBJ2-5; the D gene could be TRBD1 or TRBD2 (5 bases each). This CDR3 region has 12 residues. Germline V gene lookup returns CDR1 KGHSH and CDR2 LQKENI. V was trimmed by 3 bases and J by 11 bases, leaving 13 bases between them. The CDR3 loop is CASSPDNGAQYF. The DNA for the CDR3 is TGTGCCAGCTCACCTGATAACGGGGCTCAGTACTTC.

This clone has more than one count but fewer than ten. This sequence joins TRBV6-1 and TRBJ1-6, with D possibly being TRBD1 (5 bases). The germline CDR1 and CDR2 sequences are MNHNS and SASEGT. CDR3 length: 17 amino acids. Trimming removed 4 bases at V and 5 bases at J, with 18 bases between. The CDR3 nucleotides read TGTGCCAGCAGTGCCCCCGCGGGGCCGGACCATAATTCACCCCTCCACTTT. Its translation: CASSAPAGPDHNSPLHF.

The chain has TRBV7-5 and TRBJ1-2; TRBD1, as called in the table, went unchecked against the DNA. TRBV7-5 is described as a pseudogene. The CDR3 totals 15 residues. For the CDR3, the DNA is TGTGTCAGAAGCTTGACAGGGGGGAGTAACTATGGCTACACCTTC. Amino acid sequence: CVRSLTGGSNYGYTF.

The chain combines TRBV4-2 with TRBJ2-7, with TRBD2 as a possible D gene (5 bases). V dropped 1 base and J dropped 5 bases, with 12 bases sitting between them. CDR1 and CDR2 (germline): LGHNA, YNFKEQ. The CDR3 has 14 residues. The CDR3 sequence is CASSQGPSFDEQYF. As DNA, the CDR3 is TGTGCCAGCAGCCAAGGTCCTAGCTTCGACGAGCAGTACTTC.

The V gene is TRBV19, the J gene TRBJ1-5; tentatively, D is TRBD1 (5 bases). Trimming pared 1 base from V and 5 bases from J, leaving 9 bases between. Germline V gene lookup returns CDR1 LNHDA and CDR2 SQIVND (reference sequence). This CDR3 contains 14 residues. The CDR3 DNA sequence: TGTGCCAGTAGTATAGTAGGGGATCATCAGCCCCAGCATTTT. Protein sequence: CASSIVGDHQPQHF.

The genes are TRBV10-2 and TRBJ2-7; TRBD1 matches 7 bases. J was trimmed by 7 bases and V by 6 bases; bases with no gene match: 9. Germline CDR1 WSHSY, CDR2 SAAADI. The CDR3 is 13 residues long. CDR3 region: CASSDGQAREQYF. CDR3 nucleotide sequence: TGCGCCAGCAGCGACGGACAGGCTAGGGAGCAGTACTTC.

The chain recombines TRBV6-6 with TRBJ1-4, with D maybe TRBD1 (6 bases). V gave up 2 bases and J gave up 8 bases, with 12 bases separating them. Germline lookup yields CDR1 MNHNY and CDR2 SVGAGI (reference sequence). There are 14 residues in the CDR3. In nucleotides, the CDR3 is TGTGCCAGCAGTTACAGGGGGTCGGAAGAAAAACTGTTTTTT. This gives the protein CASSYRGSEEKLFF.

CDR3: CASSRTGAGQPQHF. The CDR3 nucleotides are TGTGCCAGTAGTAGGACAGGGGCGGGTCAGCCCCAGCATTTT. This chain connects TRBV19 to TRBJ1-5, with 9 positions matching TRBD1. The CDR3 length is 14 residues. From germline, CDR1 is LNHDA and CDR2 SQIVND (reference sequence). J gave up 6 bases and V 4 bases, and 4 bases lay outside the gene matches.

This chain uses TRBV5-1 with TRBJ1-3; the D gene is possibly TRBD1 (5 bases). This CDR3 comprises 16 residues. The germline V gene encodes CDR1 SGHRS and CDR2 YFSETQ. Trimming took 0 bases from V and 3 from J, leaving 13 bases between them. CDR3 nucleotides: TGCGCCAGCAGCTTGGCCGGGGGAACGGGTGGAAACACCATATATTTT. This gives the protein CASSLAGGTGGNTIYF.

The chain recombines TRBV7-9 with TRBJ2-3; 8 positions match TRBD2. The CDR3 loop spans 15 amino acids. Germline CDR1 is SEHNR and CDR2 is FQNEAQ (reference sequence). Losses at the gene ends were 6 bases for V and 1 base for J; bases not matched to a gene: 6. Here the CDR3 DNA reads TGTGCCAGCAGTTGGCCGGGACTAGGCACAGATACGCAGTATTTT. Translating it yields CASSWPGLGTDTQYF.

The chain joins TRBV15 to TRBJ1-5; unclear D gene. The CDR3 sequence is 16 residues long. CDR1 is LNHNV and CDR2 is YYDKDF in the germline V gene (reference sequence). V lost 0 bases, J lost 1 base, and 10 bases lay in between. CDR3 bases: TGTGCCACCAGCAGAGATACCAGCTTAAGCAATCAGCCCCAGCATTTT. Its translation: CATSRDTSLSNQPQHF.

The chain employs TRBV7-6 and TRBJ2-7, with TRBD1 identical over 7 bases. Trimming removed 3 bases from V and 6 bases from J; junction bases left unmatched: 8. The CDR3 loop spans 14 amino acids. Germline V gene lookup returns CDR1 SGHVS and CDR2 FNYEAQ. The DNA for the CDR3 is TGTGCCAGCAGCTTTAGGACAGGTGAAGCCGAGCAGTACTTC. Encoded protein: CASSFRTGEAEQYF.

The chain carries TRBV19 and TRBJ2-2, with TRBD1 identical over 10 bases. The V segment lost 6 bases and the J segment 5 bases; nucleotides outside the gene matches: 6. The CDR3 contains 15 residues. Germline V gene lookup returns CDR1 LNHDA and CDR2 SQIVND (reference sequence). This chain's CDR3 is CASRTGGRETGELFF. CDR3 in DNA: TGTGCCAGTAGGACAGGGGGCCGTGAGACCGGGGAGCTGTTTTTT.

The chain uses TRBV7-2 and TRBJ1-1, with 7 nucleotides matching TRBD1. V lost 2 bases to trimming and J lost 5 bases; unmatched junction nucleotides: 5. The CDR3 runs to 14 residues. Looked up from germline, CDR1 is SGHTA and CDR2 is FQGNSA. The CDR3 sequence is CASSLSGGGTEAFF. Here the CDR3 DNA reads TGTGCCAGCAGCTTATCAGGGGGTGGGACTGAAGCTTTCTTT.

This chain joins TRBV25-1 and TRBJ1-1, with D possibly matching TRBD1 (6 bases). The V and J ends lost 6 bases and 1 base respectively, with 15 bases between them. Germline V lookup: CDR1 MGHDK, CDR2 SYGVNS. This CDR3 comprises 15 residues. CDR3 sequence reads: CASSRTGTSNTEAFF. DNA for the CDR3: TGTGCCAGCAGCCGAACCGGGACATCGAACACTGAAGCTTTCTTT.

The V gene is TRBV30, the J gene TRBJ1-4; D is uncertain. Per germline, CDR1 GTSNPN and CDR2 SVGIG (reference sequence). This CDR3 is built from 15 residues. V was trimmed by 2 bases and J by 8 bases, leaving 18 bases between them. The CDR3 loop reads CAWSRRGHPLEKLFF. The CDR3 bases are TGTGCCTGGAGTAGGAGAGGTCACCCTTTAGAAAAACTGTTTTTT. The variable domain in full, with the rest retrieved from reference TRBV30 and TRBJ1-4, is SQTIHQWPATLVQPVGSPLSLECTVEGTSNPNLYWYRQAAGRGLQLLFYSVGIGQISSEVPQNLSASRPQDRQFILSSKKLLLSDSGFYLCAWSRRGHPLEKLFFGSGTQLSVL.

V gene TRBV5-1 combines with J gene TRBJ1-1, with 8 bases aligning to TRBD1. Trimming cost V 4 bases and J 0 bases; bases outside gene matches: 11. Germline V gene lookup returns CDR1 SGHRS and CDR2 YFSETQ. CDR3 length: 17 amino acids. Here the CDR3 DNA reads TGCGCCAGCAGCCCTGGGACAGGTGAATTGGTGAACACTGAAGCTTTCTTT. Its translation is CASSPGTGELVNTEAFF. The full variable domain, in which reference TRBV5-1 and TRBJ1-1 provide the parts outside the CDR3, is KAGVTQTPRYLIKTRGQQVTLSCSPISGHRSVSWYQQTPGQGLQFLFEYFSETQRNKGNFPGRFSGRQFSNSRSEMNVSTLELGDSALYLCASSPGTGELVNTEAFFGQGTRLTVV.

This clone has only one observation. The V and J genes are TRBV4-3 and TRBJ2-1, with D unclear. Trimming took off 0 bases at V and 6 bases at J, with 9 bases between the two ends. Looked up from germline, CDR1 is LGHNA and CDR2 is YSLEER. The CDR3 sequence is 14 residues long. The CDR3 region has the DNA TGCGCCAGCAGCCAAGATACTTCCCGCAATGAGCAGTTCTTC. Encoded protein: CASSQDTSRNEQFF.

This chain's CDR3 is CASSEAVGTGAAFF. CDR3 DNA: TGTGCCAGCAGTGAAGCGGTGGGGACAGGGGCAGCTTTCTTT. The chain combines TRBV6-1 with TRBJ1-1; 10 bases fit TRBD1. After removal of 0 bases from V and 10 bases from J, the junction contained 5 bases not matched to a gene. The CDR3 contains 14 residues. Germline V CDR1 and CDR2: MNHNS, SASEGT.

The chain joins TRBV14 to TRBJ1-2; D may be TRBD1 (5 bases). Germline CDR1 is SGHDN and CDR2 is FVKESK. The CDR3 is 16 residues long. Deletions cut 0 bases from V and 1 base from J, with 12 bases between. DNA for the CDR3: TGTGCCAGCAGCCAAGATCTTTGGGGGAATAACTATGGCTACACCTTC. The encoded protein is CASSQDLWGNNYGYTF.